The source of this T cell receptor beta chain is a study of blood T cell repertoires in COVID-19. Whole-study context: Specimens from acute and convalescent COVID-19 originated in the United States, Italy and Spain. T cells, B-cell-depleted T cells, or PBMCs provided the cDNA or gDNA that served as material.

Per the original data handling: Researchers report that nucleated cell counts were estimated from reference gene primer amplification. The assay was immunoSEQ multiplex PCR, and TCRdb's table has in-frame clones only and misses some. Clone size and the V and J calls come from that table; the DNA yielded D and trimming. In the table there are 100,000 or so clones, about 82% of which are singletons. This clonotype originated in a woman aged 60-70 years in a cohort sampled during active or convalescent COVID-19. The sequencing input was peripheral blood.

The CDR3 DNA is TGCAGCGTCCGACAGGTGAACACTGAAGCTTTCTTT. It specifies CSVRQVNTEAFF. This chain uses TRBV29-1 with TRBJ1-1; the D gene is possibly TRBD1 (6 bases). Germline V gives CDR1 SQVTM, CDR2 ANQGSEA. The CDR3 length is 12 residues. V lost 6 bases to trimming and J lost 0 bases, with 8 bases between them.